The 23 T cell receptor beta chains in this list originate from one sample, sequenced in a study of T cells after posttransplantation cyclophosphamide. Sequenced by immunoSEQ multiplex PCR; TCRdb stores in-frame clones only, minus some. The data hold roughly 11,000 clones, with 80% to 95% observed a single time. Busulfan-fludarabine conditioning, marrow transplant, and cyclophosphamide on days +3 and +4 were administered. The sequencing here drew on PBMCs, taken after allogeneic stem cell transplant with posttransplant cyclophosphamide. The source is a female patient between 30 and 40 years old who received an allogeneic stem cell transplant from an unrelated donor, was CMV-positive, and had no GVHD. These T cells may partly come from the graft donor.

This rearrangement joins TRBV11-2 to TRBJ2-4; 7 positions agree with TRBD2. Germline-derived CDR1 and CDR2 are SGHAT and FQNNGV. After removal of 4 bases from V and 4 bases from J, the junction contained 7 bases not matched to a gene. The CDR3 sequence is 15 residues long. CDR3 sequence: CASSSRTSTKNIQYF. The CDR3 region has the DNA TGTGCCAGCAGCTCCCGGACTAGTACAAAAAACATTCAGTACTTC.

This clone was detected only once. The chain uses TRBV9 and TRBJ2-2, with D perhaps matching TRBD2 (6 bases). Germline V gene data show CDR1 as SGDLS and CDR2 as YYNGEE. CDR3 length equals 15 residues. Trimming took off 4 bases at V and 4 bases at J, with 14 bases between the two ends. CDR3 in amino acids: CASSTEGTATGELFF. The CDR3 region has the DNA TGTGCCAGCAGCACCGAAGGGACTGCCACCGGGGAGCTGTTTTTT.

The chain combines TRBV6-5 with TRBJ1-2, with a tentative D call TRBD1 (5 bases). The CDR3 has 14 amino acids. The ends were cut back, 6 bases at V and 2 bases at J, with 13 bases in the middle. In germline, CDR1 is MNHEY, CDR2 SVGAGI. CDR3 DNA sequence: TGTGCCAGCAGACCCGACAGTAGAAACTATGGCTACACCTTC. This encodes CASRPDSRNYGYTF.

V usage is TRBV28 and J usage is TRBJ2-7; tentative D call: TRBD1 (5 bases). The germline V and J ends were trimmed by 5 bases and 12 bases, with 11 bases remaining between them. This CDR3 has 10 residues. Looked up from germline, CDR1 is MDHEN and CDR2 is SYDVKM. The CDR3: CASSRTIPYF. The DNA of the CDR3 is TGTGCCAGCAGTAGGACAATTCCGTACTTC.

The chain employs TRBV28 and TRBJ2-7; TRBD2 matches 8 bases. The CDR3 runs to 18 residues. With V trimmed by 6 bases and J by 3 bases, 19 bases remained unmatched. Germline assignment: CDR1 MDHEN and CDR2 SYDVKM. CDR3 in amino acids: CASRGKVFGRALDYEQYF. The CDR3, as DNA: TGTGCCAGCAGGGGCAAGGTTTTCGGGAGGGCCTTAGACTACGAGCAGTACTTC.

The V and J genes are TRBV18 and TRBJ2-7, with 7 bases that match TRBD2. The germline gives CDR1 KGHSH, CDR2 LQKENI. The CDR3 sequence is 16 residues long. Trimming removed 3 bases from V and 2 bases from J; junction bases left unmatched: 10. The CDR3, as DNA: TGTGCCAGCTCACCCCTGGGGGGGGGACTCACCTACGAGCAGTACTTC. It translates to CASSPLGGGLTYEQYF.

J is TRBJ1-6 and V is TRBV5-6, with D possibly TRBD1 on 5 matching bases. Germline values: CDR1 SGHDT, CDR2 YYEEEE. The CDR3 consists of 15 residues. V lost 4 bases and J 13 bases, leaving 21 bases between the germline ends. The CDR3, as DNA: TGTGCCAGCAGCCCCTCGGGGGGGTCACTGGGGCCCCTCCACTTT. Its protein is CASSPSGGSLGPLHF. Drawing the rest from reference TRBV5-6 and TRBJ1-6, the complete variable domain is DAGVTQSPTHLIKTRGQQVTLRCSPKSGHDTVSWYQQALGQGPQFIFQYYEEEERQRGNFPDRFSGHQFPNYSSELNVNALLLGDSALYLCASSPSGGSLGPLHFGNGTRLTVT.

The chain is built from TRBV2 and TRBJ2-7; D possibly corresponds to TRBD2 (6 bases). Germline CDR1 reads SNHLY; CDR2 reads FYNNEI. Trimming removed 7 bases from V and 2 bases from J, with 12 bases in between. This CDR3 contains 13 residues. CDR3: CASKEGQTYEQYF. In nucleotides, the CDR3 is TGTGCCAGCAAGGAGGGTCAAACCTACGAGCAGTACTTC.

This chain links TRBV7-3 with TRBJ2-2, with TRBD2 matching 11 bases. The CDR3 extends over 14 amino acids. Germline assignment: CDR1 SGHTA and CDR2 FQGTGA. V shed 0 bases and J 12 bases; nucleotides not matched to a gene: 3. The CDR3 nucleotides are TGTGCCAGCAGCTTAACGCTAGCGGGGGGCAAGCTGTTTTTT. Translation gives CASSLTLAGGKLFF.

This rearrangement joins TRBV5-1 to TRBJ1-2, with 11 bases that match TRBD1. After removal of 0 bases from V and 6 bases from J, the junction contained 4 bases not matched to a gene. Germline CDR1 reads SGHRS; CDR2 reads YFSETQ. This CDR3 contains 15 residues. The CDR3 DNA reads as TGCGCCAGCAGCTTGGGTGGACAGGGGGCGGATGGCTACACCTTC. Encoded protein: CASSLGGQGADGYTF.

The chain carries TRBV5-1 and TRBJ2-7, with D perhaps matching TRBD2 (5 bases). The germline V gene has CDR1 SGHRS and CDR2 YFSETQ. The CDR3 has 14 residues. V was clipped by 0 bases and J by 4 bases, with 11 bases between them. CDR3 region: CASSLASTPYEQYF. CDR3 in DNA: TGCGCCAGCAGCTTGGCTAGCACGCCTTACGAGCAGTACTTC.

This chain connects TRBV10-1 to TRBJ2-3; 8 positions agree with TRBD2. The CDR3 loop spans 16 amino acids. Germline CDR1 is WNHNN and CDR2 is SYGVQD (reference sequence). V lost 3 bases and J lost 0; bases outside the gene matches: 5. The CDR3 DNA reads TGCGCCAGCAGTGAACAAGCGGGAGCTAGCACAGATACGCAGTATTTT. Its translation is CASSEQAGASTDTQYF.

The V call is TRBV5-1, the J call TRBJ2-7, with D unclear. The CDR3 contains 14 residues. Germline CDR1 and CDR2: SGHRS and YFSETQ. Trimming removed 2 bases at V and 0 bases at J, with 9 bases between. The CDR3 spells CASSFHTGSYEQYF. For the CDR3, the DNA is TGCGCCAGCAGCTTTCATACGGGCTCCTACGAGCAGTACTTC.

This clone was detected once. The chain recombines TRBV27 with TRBJ2-6, with TRBD1 as a possible D gene (6 bases). Germline lookup yields CDR1 MNHEY and CDR2 SMNVEV (reference sequence). This CDR3 is 18 amino acids long. V dropped 0 bases and J dropped 3 bases, with 15 bases sitting between them. CDR3 DNA: TGTGCCAGCAGTTTATCGGGACCCCAGGGGTTTGGGGCCAACGTCCTGACTTTC. Translating gives CASSLSGPQGFGANVLTF. The variable domain in full, completed from reference TRBV27 and TRBJ2-6, reads EAQVTQNPRYLITVTGKKLTVTCSQNMNHEYMSWYRQDPGLGLRQIYYSMNVEVTDKGDVPEGYKVSRKEKRNFPLILESPSPNQTSLYFCASSLSGPQGFGANVLTFGAGSRLTVL.

The chain couples TRBV19 to TRBJ1-2; 10 nucleotides align to TRBD1. This CDR3 region has 14 residues. V lost 5 bases, J lost 3 bases, and 3 bases stayed unmatched. The germline V gene encodes CDR1 LNHDA and CDR2 SQIVND (reference sequence). CDR3 nucleotides: TGTGCCAGTAGTCCGGGACAGGGGTACTATGGCTACACCTTC. Translation gives CASSPGQGYYGYTF.

CDR3 loop: CASSLKPHRAYEQYF. The DNA of the CDR3 is TGTGCCAGCAGTTTAAAACCCCACAGAGCCTACGAGCAGTACTTC. The chain joins TRBV27 to TRBJ2-7; no clear D gene. The germline V gene has CDR1 MNHEY and CDR2 SMNVEV (reference sequence). The CDR3 has 15 amino acids. V gave up 2 bases and J gave up 2 bases, with 13 bases separating them.

This clone was detected once. The chain recombines TRBV11-2 with TRBJ2-6; the D is unclear. V lost 5 bases and J lost 2, with 16 bases in between. The V gene's germline CDR1 is SGHAT and CDR2 FQNNGV. The CDR3 contains 17 residues. DNA of the CDR3: TGTGCCAGCAGCCTAGGGCTTCCAGGAACTGGGGCCAACGTCCTGACTTTC. It yields the protein CASSLGLPGTGANVLTF.

The chain has TRBV5-1 and TRBJ2-7, with TRBD1 matching 7 bases. V lost 4 bases, J lost 3 bases, and 4 bases stayed unmatched. This CDR3 comprises 13 residues. Germline-derived CDR1 and CDR2 are SGHRS and YFSETQ. CDR3 DNA sequence: TGCGCCAGCAGCCCGGGACAGATCTACGAGCAGTACTTC. This gives the protein CASSPGQIYEQYF. Looking up the rest from reference TRBV5-1 and TRBJ2-7 gives the full variable domain: KAGVTQTPRYLIKTRGQQVTLSCSPISGHRSVSWYQQTPGQGLQFLFEYFSETQRNKGNFPGRFSGRQFSNSRSEMNVSTLELGDSALYLCASSPGQIYEQYFGPGTRLTVT.

V gene TRBV5-1 combines with J gene TRBJ2-1; 15 positions match TRBD2. CDR1 is SGHRS and CDR2 is YFSETQ in the germline V gene. Losses at the gene ends were 4 bases for V and 3 bases for J; bases not matched to a gene: 8. The CDR3 is 18 residues long. In DNA, the CDR3 is TGCGCCAGCAGCGGCGGACTAGCGGGAGGGCATTTCTACAATGAGCAGTTCTTC. The encoded protein is CASSGGLAGGHFYNEQFF. Combining the CDR3 with reference TRBV5-1 and TRBJ2-1 gives the whole variable domain KAGVTQTPRYLIKTRGQQVTLSCSPISGHRSVSWYQQTPGQGLQFLFEYFSETQRNKGNFPGRFSGRQFSNSRSEMNVSTLELGDSALYLCASSGGLAGGHFYNEQFFGPGTRLTVL.

V usage is TRBV30 and J usage is TRBJ1-4; 7 bases match TRBD1. Germline V gene lookup returns CDR1 GTSNPN and CDR2 SVGIG (reference sequence). The CDR3 contains 14 residues. J lost 0 bases, V lost 8 bases, and 6 bases had no gene match. This CDR3 reads CAGRQGATNEKLFF. The CDR3 DNA reads TGTGCCGGTCGCCAGGGGGCAACTAATGAAAAACTGTTTTTT.

This chain joins TRBV6-4 and TRBJ2-1; 7 nucleotides line up with TRBD2. V dropped 3 bases and J dropped 10; count of bases not matched to a gene: 12. Per germline, CDR1 MRHNA and CDR2 SNTAGT. CDR3 length: 15 amino acids. CDR3 protein: CASSDSWREKGEQFF. For the CDR3, the DNA is TGTGCCAGCAGTGATAGTTGGCGGGAGAAGGGAGAGCAGTTCTTC.

This chain uses TRBV5-6 with TRBJ1-4; 8 nucleotides match TRBD1. J was trimmed by 8 bases and V by 4 bases; bases with no gene match: 10. This CDR3 is built from 15 residues. CDR1 is SGHDT and CDR2 is YYEEEE in the germline V gene. CDR3 protein: CASSGVGQAGEKLFF. The CDR3 DNA sequence: TGTGCCAGCAGCGGGGTGGGACAGGCGGGAGAAAAACTGTTTTTT.

The J gene is TRBJ1-2, the V gene TRBV29-1; 10 bases agree with TRBD1. The junction had 14 bases not matched to a gene; V was cut back by 6 bases and J by 1 base. There are 17 residues in the CDR3. CDR1 and CDR2 from the germline V gene are SQVTM and ANQGSEA. The CDR3 region is CSVKGGGQGPNNYGYTF. In DNA form, the CDR3 reads TGCAGCGTCAAAGGTGGGGGACAGGGGCCTAATAACTATGGCTACACCTTC.